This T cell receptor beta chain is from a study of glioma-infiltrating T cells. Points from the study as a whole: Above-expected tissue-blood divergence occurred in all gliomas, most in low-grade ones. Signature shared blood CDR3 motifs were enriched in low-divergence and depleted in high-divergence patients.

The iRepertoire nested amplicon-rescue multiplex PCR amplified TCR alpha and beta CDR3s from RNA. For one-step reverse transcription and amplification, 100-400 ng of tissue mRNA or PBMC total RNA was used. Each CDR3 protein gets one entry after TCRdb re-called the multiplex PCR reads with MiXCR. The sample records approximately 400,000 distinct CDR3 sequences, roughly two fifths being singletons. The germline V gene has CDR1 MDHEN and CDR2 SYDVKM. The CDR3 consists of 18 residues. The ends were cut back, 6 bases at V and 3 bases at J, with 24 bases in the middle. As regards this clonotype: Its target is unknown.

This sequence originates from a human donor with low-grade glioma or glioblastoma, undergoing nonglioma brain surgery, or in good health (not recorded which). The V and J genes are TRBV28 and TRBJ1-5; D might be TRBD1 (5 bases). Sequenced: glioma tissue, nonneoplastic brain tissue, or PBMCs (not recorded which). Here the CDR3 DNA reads TGTGCCAGCAGCCCGAACCGGGGGGGTACCTTTAACAATCAGCCCCAGCATTTT. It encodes CASSPNRGGTFNNQPQHF.